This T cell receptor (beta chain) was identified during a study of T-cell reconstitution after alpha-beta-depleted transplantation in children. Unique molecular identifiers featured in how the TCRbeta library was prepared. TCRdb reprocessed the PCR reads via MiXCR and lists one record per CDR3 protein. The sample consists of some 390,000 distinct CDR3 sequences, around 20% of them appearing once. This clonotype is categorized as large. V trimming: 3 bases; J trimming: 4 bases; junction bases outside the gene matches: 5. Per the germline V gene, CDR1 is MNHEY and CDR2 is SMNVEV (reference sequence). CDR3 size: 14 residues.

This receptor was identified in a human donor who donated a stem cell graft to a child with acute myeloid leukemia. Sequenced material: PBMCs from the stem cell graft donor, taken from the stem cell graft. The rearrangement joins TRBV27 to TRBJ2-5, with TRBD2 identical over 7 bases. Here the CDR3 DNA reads TGTGCCAGCAGTTTCGGGGGAGGGCGAGAGACCCAGTACTTC. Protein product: CASSFGGGRETQYF.